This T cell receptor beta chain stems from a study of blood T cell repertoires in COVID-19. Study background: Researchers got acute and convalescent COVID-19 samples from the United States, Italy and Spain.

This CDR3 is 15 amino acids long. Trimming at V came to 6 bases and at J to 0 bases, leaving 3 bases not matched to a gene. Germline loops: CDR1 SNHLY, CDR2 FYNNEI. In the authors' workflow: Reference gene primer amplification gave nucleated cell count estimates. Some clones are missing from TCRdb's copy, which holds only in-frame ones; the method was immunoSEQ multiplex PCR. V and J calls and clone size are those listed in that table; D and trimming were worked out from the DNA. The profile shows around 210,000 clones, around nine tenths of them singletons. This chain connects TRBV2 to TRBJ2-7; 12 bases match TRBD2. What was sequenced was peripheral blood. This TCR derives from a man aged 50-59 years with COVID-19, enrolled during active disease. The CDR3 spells CASRLAGGFSYEQYF. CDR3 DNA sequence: TGTGCCAGCAGACTAGCGGGAGGCTTCTCCTACGAGCAGTACTTC.